A single T cell receptor beta chain is shown here with its context. The antigen is unknown. The assay was carried out at the deep level. Authors' methods: Without quality scores, immunoSEQ junctional reads could not be filtered like full-length reads. The method was immunoSEQ multiplex PCR; TCRdb's version includes in-frame clones alone and lacks a portion of them. That table furnishes V, J and clone size, whereas the DNA furnished D and trimming. The sample records over 2,000,000 clones, 90% to 95% being singletons. This sample was included in a study of shared clonotypes between healthy human individuals. Findings and limits, study-wide: Clonotypes that were shared across a handful of donors made up around 5% of naive CD4 clonotypes. Naive subsets usually exceeded memory subsets in estimated richness.

In the naive CD8 group, cells lacked CD45RO and were positively selected for CCR7, so terminally differentiated effector memory CD45RA+ cells were left out. This CDR3 region has 18 residues. Germline V CDR1 and CDR2: SGHVS, FQNEAQ. V was pared by 4 bases and J by 9 bases, with 29 bases between. The V gene is TRBV7-8, the J gene TRBJ2-3; D could derive from TRBD1 or TRBD2 (7 bases each). The clonotype comes from a man between 18 and 35 years old in good health. Some clones in this sample may be carry-over from other donors' samples. The sample consisted of naive CD8+ T cells from PBMCs. The CDR3 loop reads CASSSSYQGEGSQITQYF. The CDR3 nucleotides are TGTGCCAGCAGCTCCTCCTACCAGGGGGAGGGCTCACAGATCACGCAGTATTTT.